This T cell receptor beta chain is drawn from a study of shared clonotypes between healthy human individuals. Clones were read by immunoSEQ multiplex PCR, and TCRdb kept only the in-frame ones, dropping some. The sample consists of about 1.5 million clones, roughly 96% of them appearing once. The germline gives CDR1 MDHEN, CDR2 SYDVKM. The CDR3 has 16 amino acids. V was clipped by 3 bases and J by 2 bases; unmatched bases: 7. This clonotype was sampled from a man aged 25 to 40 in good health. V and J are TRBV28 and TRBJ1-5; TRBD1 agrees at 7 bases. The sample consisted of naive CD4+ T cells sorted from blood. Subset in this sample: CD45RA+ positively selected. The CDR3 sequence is CASSFPRQGGNQPQHF. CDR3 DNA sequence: TGTGCCAGCAGTTTTCCCCGTCAGGGGGGCAATCAGCCCCAGCATTTT.